This T cell receptor (beta chain) was observed in a study of blood T cell repertoires in COVID-19 (dated by TCRdb to about 2020). With respect to the entire study: The collaborator samples originated in the United States, Italy and Spain and spanned the acute and convalescent phases of COVID-19. A de-identified subject ID, COVID-19 status, age in years and sex were almost always included in the sample metadata. The repertoires were made available in a free public database intended to serve as a resource for research on the immune response to SARS-CoV-2. The samples were drawn from two sources: the first 160 participants of the ongoing ImmuneRACE study, and approximately 1,300 subjects contributed by 6 global collaborators. Where available, HLA class I and class II types were taken from metadata supplied by the sample provider and were not determined by assay-based typing. Subjects who had been exposed to COVID-19, were actively infected with it, or had recovered from it provided the deeply sampled blood TCRbeta repertoires that made up the dataset. The prospective study material was composed of cDNA or gDNA derived from T cells, B-cell-depleted T cells, or PBMCs.

TCRbeta CDR3 regions were amplified from genomic DNA using the immunoSEQ Assay, a bias-controlled multiplex PCR. The study's own analysis went as follows. The number of nucleated cells in each sample was estimated by amplification of reference gene primers within the assay. To quantify the absolute abundance of each unique TCRbeta CDR3 rearrangement, sequence reads were collapsed and filtered. For each sample, productive Simpson clonality was calculated as the square root of Simpson's diversity index over productive rearrangements. Imported from immuneACCESS, the table was reduced by TCRdb to in-frame sequences with V and J called. These copies leave out some clones; in studies compared against another copy, an unresolved V gene accounts for under half, and the cause of the remainder is not known. Clone size and the V and J calls come from that table; the DNA yielded D and trimming. Here the sample has about 240,000 clones; about 85% occur a single time. In total, the top ten clones hold approximately 1.8% of the sample.

About this clone itself: The antigen this receptor binds is unknown. It has no much larger one-base neighbor in the sample; base qualities were not kept.

Another Seattle source contributed samples from volunteer blood donors who had recovered from COVID-19. The collaborating institutions used their own protocols to collect whole blood in K2EDTA tubes. For TCRbeta analysis, collaborators shipped samples in one of three forms: frozen whole blood, isolated PBMCs, or DNA extracted from either of those sample types. Here is what the overall study found, with its caveats: The quantity of clinical and demographic metadata differed by source and by participant and was supplied without curation.

V lost 2 bases and J lost 4 bases, and the count of bases not matched to a germline gene is 3. The CDR3 holds 15 amino acids from the cysteine to the phenylalanine. The entry retains the CDR3 DNA only, 45 bases that are in frame from base 1. The germline V gene (reference sequence) yields MNHEY for CDR1 and SMNVEV for CDR2. Sequencing was performed on peripheral blood. The origin of this receptor is a man aged 25 to 40 who had recovered from COVID-19. The V gene is TRBV27 and the J gene is TRBJ2-3, with 10 bases aligning to TRBD2. The nucleotides read TGTGCCAGCAGTTTACGAGCGGGGGGGCCAGATACGCAGTATTTT. Translated, it reads CASSLRAGGPDTQYF.